This T cell receptor (beta chain) appears in the sequencing data of a study of shared clonotypes between healthy human individuals. This CDR3 is built from 13 residues. In germline, CDR1 is GTSNPN, CDR2 SVGIG (reference sequence). V lost 3 bases, J lost 3 bases, and 9 bases lay in between. Clones were read by immunoSEQ multiplex PCR, and TCRdb kept only the in-frame ones, dropping some. This sample has some 470,000 clones; about 82% occur once, and the top ten carry roughly 13%. This clone has only a few counts. Caucasian adults residing in Nashville, Tennessee made up all the donors. The origin of this receptor is a woman aged 40-49 years in good health. Some clones in this sample may be carry-over from other donors' samples. The specimen sequenced was PBMCs. The gene calls are TRBV30 and TRBJ1-5; D is unclear. CDR3 amino acids: CAWRAGFNQPQHF. CDR3 nucleotide sequence: TGTGCCTGGAGGGCGGGGTTCAATCAGCCCCAGCATTTT.